Following are 21 T cell receptor beta chains from one sample sequenced in a study of post-analysis software for immune sequencing data. General study results and limits: In patients, five or six TRBV segments were more frequent than in controls, with TRBV5-6, TRBV5-1 and TRBV20-1 among them.

TCR beta cDNA libraries included unique molecular identifiers. TCRdb reprocessed the PCR reads with MiXCR, giving one entry per CDR3 protein. The sample shows approximately 690,000 distinct CDR3 sequences, 55% to 60% of them seen only once. No antigens are known for them. The sample was blood. The receptors come from a girl aged 2 to 9 with multiple sclerosis.

The rearrangement joins TRBV3-1 to TRBJ2-4; perhaps TRBD1 as D (6 bases). The J call may not be correct, given that the DNA end is closer to TRBJ2-7. The CDR3 spans 14 residues. Looked up from germline, CDR1 is LGHDT and CDR2 is YNNKEL (reference sequence). The CDR3, as DNA: TGTGCCAGCAGCCAATCAGGACAGATCTACGAGCAGTACTTC. Amino acid sequence: CASSQSGQIYEQYF.

The CDR3 sequence is CSVGRGSVQKTQYF. In nucleotides, the CDR3 is TGCAGCGTTGGCCGCGGGAGTGTTCAAAAAACGCAGTATTTT. This rearrangement joins TRBV29-1 to TRBJ2-3; 7 nucleotides agree with TRBD2. Looked up from germline, CDR1 is SQVTM and CDR2 is ANQGSEA. V dropped 4 bases and J dropped 9; count of bases not matched to a gene: 13. The CDR3 length is 14 residues.

The chain has TRBV5-1 and TRBJ2-3, with 9 positions matching TRBD2. The CDR3 sequence is 16 residues long. Unmatched junction bases numbered 5, after V lost 2 bases and J lost 1 base. Per germline, CDR1 SGHRS and CDR2 YFSETQ. CDR3 sequence reads: CASSFQREARTDTQYF. As DNA, the CDR3 is TGCGCCAGCAGCTTTCAGCGGGAGGCTCGCACAGATACGCAGTATTTT.

The genes are TRBV6-2 or TRBV6-3 and TRBJ2-5, with D hard to call. The germline V gene encodes CDR1 MNHEY and CDR2 SVGEGT. The CDR3 is 14 amino acids. V gave up 0 bases and J gave up 3 bases, with 8 bases separating them. This chain's CDR3 is CASSYSQPKETQYF. CDR3 nucleotides: TGTGCCAGCAGTTACTCGCAGCCAAAAGAGACCCAGTACTTC.

V is TRBV11-2 and J is TRBJ2-7; TRBD2 agrees at 8 bases. The CDR3 contains 17 residues. Germline values: CDR1 SGHAT, CDR2 FQNNGV. The junction had 14 bases not matched to a gene; V was cut back by 3 bases and J by 4 bases. The CDR3 here is CASSFDRSGLGAYEQYF. CDR3 coding DNA: TGTGCCAGCAGCTTTGATAGATCGGGACTAGGAGCTTACGAGCAGTACTTC. The entire variable domain, with the rest obtained from reference TRBV11-2 and TRBJ2-7, is as follows: EAGVAQSPRYKIIEKRQSVAFWCNPISGHATLYWYQQILGQGPKLLIQFQNNGVVDDSQLPKDRFSAERLKGVDSTLKIQPAKLEDSAVYLCASSFDRSGLGAYEQYFGPGTRLTVT.

This clonotype was detected ten times or more. The chain links TRBV12-3 or TRBV12-4 to TRBJ1-1, with 9 bases fitting TRBD1. Trimming at V came to 6 bases and at J to 3 bases, leaving 5 bases not matched to a gene. This CDR3 has 14 amino acids. The CDR3 loop reads CASSLGQGHTEAFF. The CDR3 region has the DNA TGTGCCAGCAGCTTGGGACAGGGCCACACTGAAGCTTTCTTT.

The chain has TRBV7-2 and TRBJ2-5; a weak D match, TRBD1 (6 bases). V was pared by 5 bases and J by 2 bases, with 12 bases between. The CDR3 extends over 14 amino acids. CDR1 and CDR2 from the germline V gene are SGHTA and FQGNSA. The CDR3 region is CASSKQTGQETQYF. The CDR3 nucleotides read TGTGCCAGCAGCAAACAAACAGGGCAAGAGACCCAGTACTTC. Combining the CDR3 with reference TRBV7-2 and TRBJ2-5 gives the whole variable domain GAGVSQSPSNKVTEKGKDVELRCDPISGHTALYWYRQSLGQGLEFLIYFQGNSAPDKSGLPSDRFSAERTGGSVSTLTIQRTQQEDSAVYLCASSKQTGQETQYFGPGTRLLVL.

The chain has TRBV11-2 and TRBJ2-3; D gene unclear. There are 15 residues in the CDR3. Trimming shortened V by 1 base and J by 0 bases, and 8 bases separated the two germline ends. CDR1 is SGHAT and CDR2 is FQNNGV in the germline V gene. Written as DNA, the CDR3 is TGTGCCAGCAGCTTAGTACCATCTAGCACAGATACGCAGTATTTT. It codes for CASSLVPSSTDTQYF.

The CDR3 protein is CSVTSGTTYNEQFF. The CDR3 bases are TGCAGCGTTACGTCAGGAACAACCTACAATGAGCAGTTCTTC. V is TRBV29-1 and J is TRBJ2-1; D is ambiguous. V dropped 5 bases and J dropped 2 bases, with 13 bases sitting between them. Germline CDR1 SQVTM, CDR2 ANQGSEA. The CDR3 consists of 14 residues.

The rearrangement joins TRBV15 to TRBJ2-7, with 9 bases matching TRBD1. In germline, CDR1 is LNHNV, CDR2 YYDKDF (reference sequence). With 5 bases clipped from V and 3 bases from J, the junction kept 2 bases outside the gene matches. This CDR3 comprises 13 residues. The CDR3 nucleotides read TGTGCCACCAGCCACAGGGGGCACTACGAGCAGTACTTC. Protein product: CATSHRGHYEQYF.

The genes are TRBV13 and TRBJ2-3, with D unclear. V was pared by 8 bases and J by 6 bases, with 18 bases between. The CDR3 extends over 14 amino acids. Germline CDR1 PRHDT, CDR2 FYEKMQ (reference sequence). This CDR3 is CASQCVALGDTQYF. The CDR3 bases are TGTGCCAGCCAGTGTGTTGCCCTGGGGGATACGCAGTATTTT.

This clonotype was recorded a few times. The chain uses TRBV20-1 and TRBJ2-5; 8 bases map to TRBD2. The CDR3 contains 14 residues. Germline CDR1 is DFQATT and CDR2 is SNEGSKA (reference sequence). V was pared by 6 bases and J by 1 base, with 7 bases of the junction left unmatched. CDR3 DNA: TGCAGTGCCCAGGACGGGAGGGCCCAAGAGACCCAGTACTTC. It translates to CSAQDGRAQETQYF.

The chain links TRBV9 to TRBJ1-2, with 8 bases matching TRBD1. Germline V gene data show CDR1 as SGDLS and CDR2 as YYNGEE. The V segment lost 4 bases and the J segment 1 base; nucleotides outside the gene matches: 6. This CDR3 region has 15 residues. DNA of the CDR3: TGTGCCAGCAGCCCTAGGACAGGGTATAACTATGGCTACACCTTC. Translating it yields CASSPRTGYNYGYTF.

This sequence joins TRBV11-2 and TRBJ2-3, with TRBD1 matching over 7 bases. Germline V gives CDR1 SGHAT, CDR2 FQNNGV. The junction had 13 bases not matched to a gene; V was cut back by 2 bases and J by 2 bases. The CDR3 covers 18 residues. DNA of the CDR3: TGTGCCAGCAGCTTATATTGGGGCAGGGGGATAAACACAGATACGCAGTATTTT. This sequence encodes CASSLYWGRGINTDTQYF.

This sequence joins TRBV3-1 and TRBJ2-7; D is undetermined. The CDR3 has 12 amino acids. Germline values: CDR1 LGHDT, CDR2 YNNKEL (reference sequence). Trimming pared 0 bases from V and 5 bases from J, leaving 5 bases between. The CDR3 here is CASSQDLDEQYF. CDR3 bases: TGTGCCAGCAGCCAAGATCTCGACGAGCAGTACTTC.

A few counts support this clonotype. V gene TRBV11-3 combines with J gene TRBJ1-2; no clear D. This CDR3 comprises 13 residues. From germline, CDR1 is SGHNT and CDR2 YENEEA. V lost 1 base to trimming and J lost 8 bases, with 11 bases between them. Here the CDR3 DNA reads TGTGCCAGCAGCTTAGGGCGCGCGGGAGGCTACACCTTC. Translated, it gives CASSLGRAGGYTF.

This clonotype has just a few counts. The rearrangement joins TRBV10-3 to TRBJ2-3, with TRBD1 matching over 7 bases. J was trimmed by 4 bases and V by 6 bases; bases with no gene match: 10. The germline V gene encodes CDR1 ENHRY and CDR2 SYGVKD. The CDR3 is made up of 15 amino acids. The CDR3 DNA reads TGTGCCATCAGAGCTGACAGGGAGAGAGCAGATACGCAGTATTTT. This translates into CAIRADRERADTQYF.

Concerning this clonotype: At one end the junction does not follow the germline gene, possibly because of a read error. The rearrangement uses TRBV5-1 and TRBJ2-4; 7 bases match TRBD1. CDR3 length equals 19 residues. Looked up from germline, CDR1 is SGHRS and CDR2 is YFSETQ. CDR3 bases: TGCGCCGGCAGCCCGGGTCAACAGGGGACCCCTAGAGCCAAAAACATTCAGTACTTC. It encodes CAGSPGQQGTPRAKNIQYF.

CDR3 loop: CATSRVDRAGNTIYF. CDR3 nucleotide sequence: TGTGCCACCAGCAGAGTAGACAGAGCCGGAAACACCATATATTTT. The chain combines TRBV15 with TRBJ1-3, with D possibly being TRBD1 (5 bases). Deletions cut 1 base from V and 4 bases from J, with 11 bases between. The CDR3 is 15 amino acids. Germline V gene data show CDR1 as LNHNV and CDR2 as YYDKDF (reference sequence).

The chain is built from TRBV7-9 and TRBJ2-1; 11 bases are shared with TRBD1. TRBJ2-7 explains the end of the DNA better; the J call may be wrong. Per the germline V gene, CDR1 is SEHNR and CDR2 is FQNEAQ (reference sequence). The CDR3 has 15 residues. The CDR3 nucleotides read TGTGCCAGCAGCTCCGGACAGGGGGCGCGTCTTGAGCAGTACTTC. Protein: CASSSGQGARLEQYF.

The chain links TRBV2 to TRBJ2-1; 12 bases align to TRBD2. The junction had 15 bases not matched to a gene; V was cut back by 6 bases and J by 9 bases. This CDR3 comprises 17 residues. Germline-derived CDR1 and CDR2 are SNHLY and FYNNEI. Written as DNA, the CDR3 is TGTGCCAGCAGGACCAGGAGCGCAGGACTAGCGGGAATTGAGCAGTTCTTC. Residues: CASRTRSAGLAGIEQFF.